This T cell receptor (beta chain) is drawn from a study of Ad26.COV2.S vaccination and SARS-CoV-2 variants. About the study: Donor had been placed in the Ad26.COV2.S arm of the COV1001 trial. Points from the study as a whole: Analyses of TCR breadth and depth may have underestimated total T cell responses. Breadth of non-spike TCRs did not differ between vaccinees and placebo recipients. Spike-specific TCR breadth in vaccine recipients exceeded that seen in placebo recipients.

On this clone itself: Its antigen is not known.

Here immunoSEQ multiplex PCR was the method, and the copy in TCRdb shows in-frame clones only, minus some. Seen here are about 400,000 clones, about nine tenths observed once, and the top ten hold 1.5% to 2%. Treatment defined: roughly 20 received Ad26.COV2.S at low or high dose, single or two shots; a few received placebo; per-sample allocation not given. Sample collection was performed on day 63 after the first vaccine or placebo injection. This CDR3 is built from 14 residues. Trimming removed 4 bases from V and 3 bases from J, with 13 bases in between. From germline, CDR1 is SGDLS and CDR2 YYNGEE.

The origin of this receptor is a person between 18 and 65 years old who received the Ad26.COV2.S COVID-19 vaccine or a placebo. The rearrangement uses TRBV9 and TRBJ1-2; no clear D. Sequenced material: peripheral blood, taken in a trial of Ad26.COV2.S vaccine versus placebo. The CDR3 here is CASSPEVGDYGYTF. CDR3 nucleotide sequence: TGTGCCAGCAGCCCCGAAGTGGGTGACTATGGCTACACCTTC.